The 24 T cell receptor beta chains below were found in one sample sequenced in a study of CD4+ T cells in melanoma. Measured with immunoSEQ multiplex PCR; TCRdb has only the in-frame clones, and not every one. The table includes about 11,000 clones, more than 60% detected once. The sequencing sample was made of cells from a culture (not recorded whether cultured in vitro). Receptors were obtained from a human donor with melanoma.

In its sample, this clone is medium-sized. The chain employs TRBV9 and TRBJ2-1; 8 nucleotides match TRBD1. The ends lost 0 bases at V and 7 bases at J; junction bases unmatched: 9. Germline V gives CDR1 SGDLS, CDR2 YYNGEE. The CDR3 covers 16 residues. Here the CDR3 DNA reads TGTGCCAGCAGCGTAGCTAGCCAGGGGGCCGGGAATGAGCAGTTCTTC. Amino acids: CASSVASQGAGNEQFF.

The count of this clone is one. V and J are TRBV19 and TRBJ1-2; perhaps TRBD1 as D (5 bases). The CDR3 loop spans 17 amino acids. V lost 3 bases and J lost 6, with 23 bases in between. Germline loops: CDR1 LNHDA, CDR2 SQIVND (reference sequence). CDR3 loop: CASSIVGGIGGVDGYTF. The CDR3 nucleotides are TGTGCCAGTAGTATCGTTGGAGGTATCGGAGGGGTCGATGGCTACACCTTC.

This clone was observed a handful of times. The V gene is TRBV5-5, the J gene TRBJ1-6; weak D call: TRBD1 (5 bases). Trimming shortened V by 5 bases and J by 9 bases, and 24 bases separated the two germline ends. The CDR3 runs 17 residues. Germline CDR1 reads SGHKS; CDR2 reads YYEKEE (reference sequence). The CDR3 protein is CASSLVYDRYRRSPLHF. In DNA form, the CDR3 reads TGTGCCAGCAGTTTAGTCTATGACAGATATAGGCGTTCACCCCTCCACTTT.

The V gene is TRBV6-1, the J gene TRBJ1-3; D gene ambiguous. There are 13 residues in the CDR3. The V and J ends lost 0 bases and 4 bases respectively, with 4 bases between them. The V gene's germline CDR1 is MNHNS and CDR2 SASEGT. CDR3 in amino acids: CASSEAGGNTIYF. CDR3 DNA: TGTGCCAGCAGTGAAGCGGGCGGAAACACCATATATTTT.

V is TRBV20-1 and J is TRBJ1-1; possible D gene TRBD1, 5 bases. Germline assignment: CDR1 DFQATT and CDR2 SNEGSKA (reference sequence). This CDR3 is 11 amino acids long. V was clipped by 3 bases and J by 11 bases, with 13 bases between them. The chain's CDR3 is CSASGGVGAFF. CDR3 nucleotide sequence: TGCAGTGCTAGCGGGGGGGTAGGGGCTTTCTTT.

V usage is TRBV6-1 and J usage is TRBJ2-1; possible D gene TRBD2, 5 bases. This CDR3 contains 15 residues. Germline loops: CDR1 MNHNS, CDR2 SASEGT. The V and J ends lost 4 bases and 9 bases respectively, with 19 bases between them. The CDR3, as DNA: TGTGCCAGCAGTGGCCTTGGGTGGGGAAGCGGTGAGCAGTTCTTC. As protein: CASSGLGWGSGEQFF.

The genes are TRBV6-6 and TRBJ2-3; D is perhaps TRBD1 or TRBD2 (5 bases each). The V end lost 6 bases, the J end lost 4 bases, and 11 bases lay between the germline ends. CDR1 and CDR2 (germline): MNHNY, SVGAGI (reference sequence). CDR3 length: 13 amino acids. The CDR3 reads CASSFGTADTQYF. In DNA form, the CDR3 reads TGTGCCAGCAGCTTCGGGACCGCAGATACGCAGTATTTT.

V and J are TRBV5-1 and TRBJ1-4; D is possibly TRBD1 (6 bases). The CDR3 has 15 residues. Germline V CDR1 and CDR2: SGHRS, YFSETQ. V lost 4 bases and J 8 bases, leaving 18 bases between the germline ends. Here the CDR3 reads CASSINREGGEKLFF. CDR3 bases: TGCGCCAGCAGCATTAACAGGGAGGGAGGAGAAAAACTGTTTTTT.

The J gene is TRBJ1-1, the V gene TRBV7-2, with a weak D call TRBD1 (5 bases). Germline V lookup: CDR1 SGHTA, CDR2 FQGNSA. V lost 6 bases, J lost 0 bases, and 14 bases lay in between. There are 15 residues in the CDR3. Here the CDR3 reads CASSGGGAVNTEAFF. CDR3 sequence (DNA): TGTGCCAGCAGTGGTGGAGGGGCCGTGAACACTGAAGCTTTCTTT.

V is TRBV7-2 and J is TRBJ2-5; 9 nucleotides line up with TRBD1. In germline, CDR1 is SGHTA, CDR2 FQGNSA. The CDR3 spans 15 residues. Trimming took 4 bases from V and 2 from J; bases not matched to a gene: 5. The CDR3 here is CASSSRQGVQETQYF. The CDR3 region has the DNA TGTGCCAGCAGCTCAAGACAGGGGGTACAAGAGACCCAGTACTTC.

The V gene is TRBV5-6, the J gene TRBJ1-4; possibly TRBD1 for D (6 bases). The CDR3 sequence is 12 residues long. Germline-derived CDR1 and CDR2 are SGHDT and YYEEEE. Trimming took off 0 bases at V and 14 bases at J, with 11 bases between the two ends. The CDR3 sequence is CASSLATGRLFF. For the CDR3, the DNA is TGTGCCAGCAGCTTGGCTACAGGGAGGCTGTTTTTT.

The chain carries TRBV4-1 and TRBJ2-2, with D tentatively TRBD2 (6 bases). This CDR3 is built from 16 residues. V gave up 1 base and J gave up 10 bases, with 19 bases separating them. Germline V gene data show CDR1 as MGHRA and CDR2 as YSYEKL. The CDR3 loop is CASSQVFPREVVELFF. CDR3 nucleotides: TGCGCCAGCAGCCAAGTATTTCCCAGGGAGGTCGTGGAGCTGTTTTTT.

This sequence joins TRBV5-1 and TRBJ1-1; the D is unclear. V lost 6 bases and J lost 0, with 9 bases in between. The germline V gene has CDR1 SGHRS and CDR2 YFSETQ. This CDR3 comprises 13 residues. CDR3 in amino acids: CASKEPMNTEAFF. DNA for the CDR3: TGCGCCAGCAAGGAGCCCATGAACACTGAAGCTTTCTTT. Filled out from reference TRBV5-1 and TRBJ1-1, the complete variable domain reads KAGVTQTPRYLIKTRGQQVTLSCSPISGHRSVSWYQQTPGQGLQFLFEYFSETQRNKGNFPGRFSGRQFSNSRSEMNVSTLELGDSALYLCASKEPMNTEAFFGQGTRLTVV.

The chain recombines TRBV2 with TRBJ2-5; no clear D gene. Trimming shortened V by 6 bases and J by 3 bases, and 14 bases separated the two germline ends. Germline V gene data show CDR1 as SNHLY and CDR2 as FYNNEI. CDR3 length equals 14 residues. The CDR3: CASRYDPTKETQYF. CDR3 in DNA: TGTGCCAGCAGGTACGATCCGACGAAAGAGACCCAGTACTTC.

The gene calls are TRBV11-2 and TRBJ2-1, with a tentative D call TRBD1 (6 bases). This CDR3 has 14 residues. The germline V and J ends were trimmed by 3 bases and 6 bases, with 12 bases remaining between them. Per germline, CDR1 SGHAT and CDR2 FQNNGV. The CDR3: CASSFGTIPNEQFF. DNA for the CDR3: TGTGCCAGCAGCTTCGGGACAATCCCCAATGAGCAGTTCTTC.

This clone was seen a few times. Here the CDR3 DNA reads TGTGCCAGCCGGGGGGCAAACATCAATGAGCAGTTCTTC. This translates into CASRGANINEQFF. The chain couples TRBV5-4 to TRBJ2-1, with D possibly being TRBD2 (7 bases). Germline V gives CDR1 SGHNT, CDR2 YYREEE (reference sequence). The CDR3 spans 13 residues. Trimming shortened V by 7 bases and J by 6 bases, and 14 bases separated the two germline ends.

This chain uses TRBV7-9 with TRBJ1-6; D is ambiguous. Germline V gene lookup returns CDR1 SEHNR and CDR2 FQNEAQ (reference sequence). The CDR3 loop spans 11 amino acids. Trimming took off 5 bases at V and 11 bases at J, with 7 bases between the two ends. The DNA for the CDR3 is TGTGCCAGCAGCCCCCTCCCACCCCTCCACTTT. It codes for CASSPLPPLHF.

The chain uses TRBV19 and TRBJ2-7; possible D gene TRBD2, 7 bases. Germline V lookup: CDR1 LNHDA, CDR2 SQIVND (reference sequence). Trimming pared 3 bases from V and 9 bases from J, leaving 21 bases between. The CDR3 has 15 amino acids. The CDR3, as DNA: TGTGCCAGTAGTATCTCTGCGGGGGCTCTGGAAAGGCAGTACTTC. Protein: CASSISAGALERQYF.

The rearrangement uses TRBV7-2 and TRBJ1-5; D possibly corresponds to TRBD1 (5 bases). Germline CDR1 SGHTA, CDR2 FQGNSA. CDR3 length equals 17 residues. The ends were cut back, 1 base at V and 5 bases at J, with 18 bases in the middle. The CDR3 region is CASSLDSGGGPHQPQHF. CDR3 DNA sequence: TGTGCCAGCAGCTTAGATTCGGGGGGGGGTCCGCATCAGCCCCAGCATTTT.

The J gene is TRBJ1-2, the V gene TRBV11-2, with 7 bases matching TRBD1. This CDR3 region has 17 residues. V lost 0 bases and J lost 4; bases outside the gene matches: 11. Germline V lookup: CDR1 SGHAT, CDR2 FQNNGV. The CDR3 loop reads CASSLDRNRGRLYGYTF. In DNA form, the CDR3 reads TGTGCCAGCAGCTTAGACCGGAACAGGGGCCGACTCTATGGCTACACCTTC.

The V call is TRBV9, the J call TRBJ2-7; 7 bases fit TRBD2. CDR1 is SGDLS, CDR2 YYNGEE, per germline. V lost 0 bases to trimming and J lost 5 bases; unmatched junction nucleotides: 5. The length of the CDR3 is 14 residues. CDR3 DNA sequence: TGTGCCAGCAGCGTAGATGGGGGGGTAAACGAGCAGTACTTC. It translates to CASSVDGGVNEQYF.

The chain carries TRBV4-2 and TRBJ1-3; maybe TRBD1 (6 bases). The germline V and J ends were trimmed by 4 bases and 2 bases, with 15 bases remaining between them. CDR3 size: 16 residues. From germline, CDR1 is LGHNA and CDR2 YNFKEQ. This CDR3 is CASSPEGRGTGNTIYF. CDR3 sequence (DNA): TGTGCCAGCAGCCCCGAGGGCAGGGGTACTGGAAACACCATATATTTT.

The chain recombines TRBV5-1 with TRBJ2-3; D unclear. This CDR3 has 12 amino acids. Germline V gives CDR1 SGHRS, CDR2 YFSETQ. The V gene lost 4 bases and the J gene lost 2 bases, with 5 bases spanning the gap. CDR3 region: CASSVYTDTQYF. The CDR3 DNA follows: TGCGCCAGCAGCGTGTACACAGATACGCAGTATTTT.

There are a few counts of this clone. This chain links TRBV19 with TRBJ1-1; D is unresolved. V gave up 5 bases and J gave up 1 base, with 8 bases separating them. CDR3 length equals 13 residues. Germline V gene sequence: CDR1 LNHDA, CDR2 SQIVND (reference sequence). CDR3 residues: CASSLVQNTEAFF. In nucleotides, the CDR3 is TGTGCCAGTAGTCTGGTTCAGAACACTGAAGCTTTCTTT.